A selection of T cell receptor beta chains follows, all from one sample in a study of blood T cell repertoires in COVID-19. Method: immunoSEQ multiplex PCR; TCRdb's copy keeps in-frame clones and lacks some. The sample holds 250,000 to 300,000 clones, 90% to 95% seen once. Sequenced material: peripheral blood. These TCRs come from a woman aged 30 to 39 with COVID-19, enrolled during active disease. CDR3s include the opening cysteine and the closing phenylalanine or tryptophan. D genes are given only for firm matches. The size of a clone is reported for some rows only, either as once, few or many, or as a class for expanded clones.

TRBJ2-7	TRBD1	-	TRBV5-1	TGCGCCAGCAGCCCCAGACAGGGGGCCTACGAGCAGTACTTC	CASSPRQGAYEQYF
TRBJ2-5	TRBD2	-	TRBV5-1	TGCGCCAGCAGCTTGGGGACCGGGACTAGCGGGAGTCGGACGGAGACCCAGTACTTC	CASSLGTGTSGSRTETQYF
TRBJ1-5	TRBD1	-	TRBV27	TGTGCCAGCAGTCCCCGCCTAGGACAGGGTAGCAATCAGCCCCAGCATTTT	CASSPRLGQGSNQPQHF
TRBJ1-1	TRBD1	once	TRBV19	TGTGCCACCCGGACAGGGGGGACTGAAGCTTTCTTT	CATRTGGTEAFF
TRBJ2-5	TRBD2	-	TRBV19	TGTGCCAGTAGCCGAACTAGCGGGGGTCGTCAAGAGACCCAGTACTTC	CASSRTSGGRQETQYF
TRBJ1-5	TRBD1	-	TRBV5-6	TGTGCCAGCAGCACACGACAGGGGGCGAATCAGCCCCAGCATTTT	CASSTRQGANQPQHF
TRBJ2-5	TRBD1	-	TRBV19	TGTGCCAGTAGAGACAGGGGCCAAGAGACCCAGTACTTC	CASRDRGQETQYF
TRBJ2-7	-	-	TRBV28	TGTGCCAGCAGTTTAATTGGACAAGAATACGAGCAGTACTTC	CASSLIGQEYEQYF
TRBJ1-5	TRBD1	once	TRBV28	TGTGCCAGCAGTCCAGGGGGGACAGATCAGCCCCAGCATTTT	CASSPGGTDQPQHF
TRBJ1-3	TRBD1	-	TRBV2	TGTGCCAGCAGTGCACAGGGGGGACATGGAAACACCATATATTTT	CASSAQGGHGNTIYF
TRBJ1-5	-	-	TRBV28	TGTGCCAGCAGCACGGTGGAGGACAATCAGCCCCAGCATTTT	CASSTVEDNQPQHF
TRBJ2-7	-	-	TRBV29-1	TGCAGCGTTGGTTCCGGGACCTACGAGCAGTACTTC	CSVGSGTYEQYF
TRBJ2-7	-	few	TRBV2	TGTGCCAGCAGTCAACATCAGTGGTTCAGCTCCTACGAGCAGTACTTC	CASSQHQWFSSYEQYF
TRBJ2-1	-	-	TRBV29-1	TGCAGCGTTGGTGTCTTCAATGAGCAGTTCTTC	CSVGVFNEQFF
TRBJ1-1	-	-	TRBV27	TGTGCCAGCAGTTTAAACTTGATCGGGGGACCGAACACTGAAGCTTTCTTT	CASSLNLIGGPNTEAFF
TRBJ2-5	-	-	TRBV28	TGTGCCAGCAGTTTCCCCAGGGATAGCCAAGAGACCCAGTACTTC	CASSFPRDSQETQYF
TRBJ2-1	-	-	TRBV5-6	TGTGCCAGCAGCTTTGACTGGAGCTCCTACAATGAGCAGTTCTTC	CASSFDWSSYNEQFF
TRBJ1-1	TRBD1	once	TRBV5-1	TGCGCCAGCAGGACTACAGGGGACACTGAAGCTTTCTTT	CASRTTGDTEAFF
TRBJ2-1	TRBD1	-	TRBV6-5	TGTGCCAGCAGTTACTCCAGGGGGTTTTACAATGAGCAGTTCTTC	CASSYSRGFYNEQFF
TRBJ1-1	-	once	TRBV11-3	TGTGCCAGCAGCGTCCACAGAAACACTGAAGCTTTCTTT	CASSVHRNTEAFF
TRBJ2-2	TRBD2	-	TRBV27	TGTGCCAGCAGTCTCTCCCCCCCGGGGGGCACCGGGGAGCTGTTTTTT	CASSLSPPGGTGELFF
TRBJ1-4	-	-	TRBV11-2	TGTGCCAGCAGCTTATTTTCCGGGGAAAAACTGTTTTTT	CASSLFSGEKLFF
TRBJ2-5	-	-	TRBV5-4	TGTGCCAGCAGCCTAATGGCGGGAGAGACCCAGTACTTC	CASSLMAGETQYF
TRBJ1-1	-	-	TRBV10-1	TGCGCCAGCTCGGGACTTCTGAACACTGAAGCTTTCTTT	CASSGLLNTEAFF
TRBJ2-3	-	once	TRBV15	TGTGCCACCAGCAGAGGGGGATCGACAGGGGAGGGGACAGATACGCAGTATTTT	CATSRGGSTGEGTDTQYF
TRBJ1-5	TRBD1	-	TRBV6-5	TGTGCCAGCATCACAGACAGGGGGGCTCAGCCCCAGCATTTT	CASITDRGAQPQHF
TRBJ2-7	TRBD1	-	TRBV28	TGTGCCAGCAGTTTTCAGGACAGGGATCATGACGAGCAGTACTTC	CASSFQDRDHDEQYF
TRBJ1-5	-	once	TRBV3-1/TRBV3-2	TGTGCCAGCAGCCATGGGAGGGCGGCTCAGCCCCAGCATTTT	CASSHGRAAQPQHF
TRBJ2-1	-	-	TRBV9	TGTGCCAGCAGCGCTAGCGTGAGCTCCTACAATGAGCAGTTCTTC	CASSASVSSYNEQFF